This passage covers 24 T cell receptor beta chains from one sample sequenced in a study of beta chain features in type 1 diabetes. Sequencing targeted expressed TCRB transcripts, as all isolated RNA had been reverse transcribed. Here immunoSEQ multiplex PCR was the method, and the copy in TCRdb shows in-frame clones only, minus some. The sample has some 45,000 clones; 66% are singletons. Study-wide findings and caveats: Among all four CD4+ subsets, Type 1 diabetes patients had TCRB CDR3s that were moderately but significantly shorter.

These TCRs are of unknown antigen specificity. The sample comprised Tregs from blood. The origin of the receptors is a woman aged 18 to 35 with type 1 diabetes.

The table lists this clone with a few counts. The chain uses TRBV19 and TRBJ1-1, with D possibly matching TRBD1 (5 bases). The CDR3 contains 16 residues. Trimming took off 3 bases at V and 0 bases at J, with 14 bases between the two ends. Germline-derived CDR1 and CDR2 are LNHDA and SQIVND (reference sequence). The CDR3 sequence: CASSIPRGLLNTEAFF. The CDR3 DNA follows: TGTGCCAGTAGTATTCCGAGGGGACTGCTGAACACTGAAGCTTTCTTT. Together with reference TRBV19 and TRBJ1-1, the CDR3 gives the full variable domain: DGGITQSPKYLFRKEGQNVTLSCEQNLNHDAMYWYRQDPGQGLRLIYYSQIVNDFQKGDIAEGYSVSREKKESFPLTVTSAQKNPTAFYLCASSIPRGLLNTEAFFGQGTRLTVV.

The chain recombines TRBV5-1 with TRBJ2-7, with 9 bases matching TRBD1. Per the germline V gene, CDR1 is SGHRS and CDR2 is YFSETQ. The CDR3 length is 17 residues. With V trimmed by 0 bases and J by 3 bases, 10 bases remained unmatched. CDR3 bases: TGCGCCAGCAGCTTGGCCGGAGGACAGGGGTTGGGCTACGAGCAGTACTTC. Translating it yields CASSLAGGQGLGYEQYF.

The rearrangement joins TRBV5-6 to TRBJ1-2; D is undetermined. V was pared by 4 bases and J by 3 bases, with 19 bases between. CDR3 length equals 16 residues. CDR1 SGHDT and CDR2 YYEEEE come from the germline V gene. The chain's CDR3 is CASSGGSSRSYYGYTF. CDR3 nucleotides: TGTGCCAGCAGCGGCGGGTCTTCACGGAGTTACTATGGCTACACCTTC.

This clone has just a few counts. This chain links TRBV19 with TRBJ2-3; TRBD1 agrees at 7 bases. This CDR3 has 15 residues. Germline V gene lookup returns CDR1 LNHDA and CDR2 SQIVND (reference sequence). With V trimmed by 3 bases and J by 2 bases, 5 bases remained unmatched. DNA of the CDR3: TGTGCCAGTAGTATCTACAGGGGACCCACAGATACGCAGTATTTT. This codes for CASSIYRGPTDTQYF.

The chain couples TRBV29-1 to TRBJ1-2; tentatively, D is TRBD1 (5 bases). CDR3 length equals 11 residues. V was trimmed by 7 bases and J by 6 bases, leaving 12 bases between them. From germline, CDR1 is SQVTM and CDR2 ANQGSEA. The CDR3 sequence is CSGSGADGYTF. CDR3 bases: TGCAGCGGAAGCGGGGCAGATGGCTACACCTTC. Drawing the rest from reference TRBV29-1 and TRBJ1-2, the complete variable domain is SAVISQKPSRDICQRGTSLTIQCQVDSQVTMMFWYRQQPGQSLTLIATANQGSEATYESGFVIDKFPISRPNLTFSTLTVSNMSPEDSSIYLCSGSGADGYTFGSGTRLTVV.

This clone was observed a single time. The chain couples TRBV9 to TRBJ2-6, with TRBD2 as a possible D gene (5 bases). The V gene lost 0 bases and the J gene lost 2 bases, with 9 bases spanning the gap. The CDR3 sequence is 16 residues long. Germline loops: CDR1 SGDLS, CDR2 YYNGEE. CDR3 loop: CASSVGEGAGANVLTF. Written as DNA, the CDR3 is TGTGCCAGCAGCGTAGGAGAGGGCGCTGGGGCCAACGTCCTGACTTTC.

This clone has just a few counts. This chain links TRBV7-2 with TRBJ2-7; D unresolved. Germline loops: CDR1 SGHTA, CDR2 FQGNSA. This CDR3 is 11 amino acids long. The ends were cut back, 5 bases at V and 4 bases at J, with 6 bases in the middle. CDR3 residues: CASSPRYEQYF. The CDR3 DNA reads as TGTGCCAGCAGCCCCCGTTACGAGCAGTACTTC.

The chain couples TRBV29-1 to TRBJ2-7; D perhaps matches TRBD2 (6 bases). There are 12 residues in the CDR3. V dropped 1 base and J dropped 9 bases, with 13 bases sitting between them. Germline V CDR1 and CDR2: SQVTM, ANQGSEA. In DNA, the CDR3 is TGCAGCGTTGAAGTCGGGAGTTCCTGGCAGTACTTC. Translating it yields CSVEVGSSWQYF.

This clone has only a few counts. The CDR3 loop is CASSLETGTGANVLTF. DNA of the CDR3: TGCGCCAGCAGCTTGGAGACAGGGACTGGGGCCAACGTCCTGACTTTC. The J gene is TRBJ2-6, the V gene TRBV5-1; TRBD1 matches 7 bases. The CDR3 extends over 16 amino acids. The J segment lost 2 bases and the V segment lost 0 bases, leaving 2 bases of the junction unmatched. In germline, CDR1 is SGHRS, CDR2 YFSETQ.

This clone was detected a few times. V and J are TRBV28 and TRBJ2-5, with a tentative D call TRBD1 (6 bases). Germline V gene sequence: CDR1 MDHEN, CDR2 SYDVKM. The CDR3 contains 12 residues. The germline V and J ends were trimmed by 4 bases and 5 bases, with 8 bases remaining between them. The CDR3 DNA sequence: TGTGCCAGCAGTTCAGGGGTGGAGACCCAGTACTTC. This gives the protein CASSSGVETQYF.

The J gene is TRBJ1-3, the V gene TRBV18; D unclear. The CDR3 has 16 amino acids. The V gene lost 3 bases and the J gene lost 0 bases, with 12 bases spanning the gap. Germline V gene lookup returns CDR1 KGHSH and CDR2 LQKENI. In nucleotides, the CDR3 is TGTGCCAGCTCACCGGCGGAACCGAACTCTGGAAACACCATATATTTT. Translating it yields CASSPAEPNSGNTIYF.

The V call is TRBV29-1, the J call TRBJ2-3; possibly TRBD1 for D (6 bases). The germline V and J ends were trimmed by 3 bases and 5 bases, with 6 bases remaining between them. CDR1 and CDR2 (germline): SQVTM, ANQGSEA. CDR3 size: 11 residues. The CDR3 nucleotides are TGCAGCGTTGACAGGGGAGATACGCAGTATTTT. Protein: CSVDRGDTQYF.

The chain carries TRBV6-1 and TRBJ2-1; D gene unclear. Germline V gives CDR1 MNHNS, CDR2 SASEGT. The CDR3 is made up of 12 amino acids. The V end lost 6 bases, the J end lost 7 bases, and 10 bases lay between the germline ends. The CDR3 DNA follows: TGTGCCAGCAGCCCCACGCGGAATGAGCAGTTCTTC. It translates to CASSPTRNEQFF.

In this sample, this clone turned up a few times. The chain joins TRBV14 to TRBJ2-5, with unresolved D. V was shortened by 1 base and J by 5 bases, with 11 bases between the two germline ends. The CDR3 length is 14 residues. Germline-derived CDR1 and CDR2 are SGHDN and FVKESK. This CDR3 reads CASSQVWFYETQYF. Here the CDR3 DNA reads TGTGCCAGCAGCCAAGTTTGGTTCTACGAGACCCAGTACTTC.

The rearrangement uses TRBV5-4 and TRBJ1-2, with D unclear. Trimming stripped 3 bases from V and 1 base from J, with 10 bases between. The germline CDR1 and CDR2 sequences are SGHNT and YYREEE (reference sequence). This CDR3 contains 14 residues. The CDR3 nucleotides are TGTGCCAGCAGCTCCATGGCCATTAACTATGGCTACACCTTC. Translated: CASSSMAINYGYTF.

The rearrangement joins TRBV11-2 to TRBJ2-1, with TRBD2 identical over 11 bases. V shed 8 bases and J 0 bases; nucleotides not matched to a gene: 15. The CDR3 covers 19 residues. Per germline, CDR1 SGHAT and CDR2 FQNNGV. Here the CDR3 DNA reads TGTGCCAGCGGACGAATCGGACTAGCGGGTGGGAGCTCCTACAATGAGCAGTTCTTC. Amino acid sequence: CASGRIGLAGGSSYNEQFF.

This rearrangement joins TRBV18 to TRBJ1-1; 9 bases map to TRBD1. The CDR3 is 16 residues long. The V segment lost 3 bases and the J segment 0 bases; nucleotides outside the gene matches: 5. Germline V lookup: CDR1 KGHSH, CDR2 LQKENI. In nucleotides, the CDR3 is TGTGCCAGCTCACCGAAACAGGGGGCCCTGAACACTGAAGCTTTCTTT. It is translated as CASSPKQGALNTEAFF.

The rearrangement uses TRBV9 and TRBJ1-4, with unresolved D. Between the trimmed V and J ends, which lost 0 bases and 8 bases, there was a span of 11 bases. This CDR3 is 14 amino acids long. Germline V gene lookup returns CDR1 SGDLS and CDR2 YYNGEE. The CDR3 here is CASSVGGRGEKLFF. For the CDR3, the DNA is TGTGCCAGCAGCGTAGGAGGTCGTGGCGAAAAACTGTTTTTT. Combining the CDR3 with reference TRBV9 and TRBJ1-4 gives the whole variable domain DSGVTQTPKHLITATGQRVTLRCSPRSGDLSVYWYQQSLDQGLQFLIQYYNGEERAKGNILERFSAQQFPDLHSELNLSSLELGDSALYFCASSVGGRGEKLFFGSGTQLSVL.

The genes are TRBV4-2 and TRBJ2-3; 10 bases line up with TRBD2. This CDR3 has 16 amino acids. Unmatched junction bases numbered 6, after V lost 1 base and J lost 5 bases. Germline-derived CDR1 and CDR2 are LGHNA and YNFKEQ. This chain's CDR3 is CASSQGWLAGEDTQYF. CDR3 DNA sequence: TGTGCCAGCAGCCAAGGGTGGCTAGCGGGAGAAGATACGCAGTATTTT.

The chain combines TRBV4-3 with TRBJ1-2, with 8 bases lining up with TRBD1. Germline lookup yields CDR1 LGHNA and CDR2 YSLEER. The CDR3 loop spans 18 amino acids. V gave up 0 bases and J gave up 8 bases; unmatched junction bases: 17. CDR3 bases: TGCGCCAGCAGCCAAGATACGGGAGGACAGGGCTATAGGTTGGGCTACACCTTC. Translated: CASSQDTGGQGYRLGYTF.

V gene TRBV29-1 combines with J gene TRBJ2-1; TRBD2 matches at 7 bases. CDR1 and CDR2 from the germline V gene are SQVTM and ANQGSEA. Trimming cost V 4 bases and J 7 bases; bases outside gene matches: 10. The CDR3 runs 14 residues. CDR3 sequence (DNA): TGCAGCGTTGTGAGGTCTAGCGGTGGAAATGAGCAGTTCTTC. This translates into CSVVRSSGGNEQFF.

The CDR3: CASRRDSVGRTQPQHF. As DNA, the CDR3 is TGCGCCAGCAGAAGGGACAGTGTAGGCAGAACTCAGCCCCAGCATTTT. This chain uses TRBV10-2 with TRBJ1-5, with 7 positions matching TRBD1. The V gene's germline CDR1 is WSHSY and CDR2 SAAADI. V was clipped by 6 bases and J by 6 bases; unmatched bases: 14. The CDR3 runs 16 residues.

The chain recombines TRBV5-1 with TRBJ2-1; 12 positions agree with TRBD2. J gave up 8 bases and V 0 bases, and 3 bases lay outside the gene matches. The CDR3 sequence is 15 residues long. Germline CDR1 and CDR2: SGHRS and YFSETQ. CDR3 loop: CASSLVTSGGDEQFF. The CDR3 region has the DNA TGCGCCAGCAGCTTGGTGACTAGCGGGGGCGATGAGCAGTTCTTC.

V usage is TRBV9 and J usage is TRBJ2-5; 11 bases match TRBD2. The CDR3 covers 15 residues. V gave up 3 bases and J gave up 2 bases; unmatched junction bases: 3. Looked up from germline, CDR1 is SGDLS and CDR2 is YYNGEE. CDR3 residues: CASSGSGRGQETQYF. The CDR3 DNA sequence: TGTGCCAGCAGCGGTAGCGGGAGGGGACAAGAGACCCAGTACTTC.